The 10 T cell receptor beta chains reported below all come from one sample, sequenced in a study of T cells after yellow fever vaccination. One entry per CDR3 protein results from TCRdb running MiXCR on the 5' RACE reads. The sample lists a few hundred thousand distinct CDR3 sequences; 4.1% were seen once. Source: PBMCs, taken 5 days after the yellow fever booster vaccination. The receptors stem from a young man who received the YFV17D yellow fever vaccine.

V and J are TRBV20-1 and TRBJ1-5; D is perhaps TRBD1 (6 bases). Germline CDR1 is DFQATT and CDR2 is SNEGSKA (reference sequence). The V and J ends lost 4 bases and 6 bases respectively, with 16 bases between them. CDR3 length equals 14 residues. The CDR3: CSATRRGGRQPQHF. The CDR3 nucleotides are TGCAGTGCTACCCGAAGGGGGGGACGTCAGCCCCAGCATTTT.

This chain joins TRBV6-6 and TRBJ2-1; TRBD2 might be the D (7 bases). V gave up 7 bases and J gave up 6 bases, with 16 bases separating them. This CDR3 has 14 residues. Germline loops: CDR1 MNHNY, CDR2 SVGAGI (reference sequence). The CDR3 spells CASNQLRGPNEQFF. The CDR3 region has the DNA TGTGCCAGCAACCAACTGCGGGGGCCCAATGAGCAGTTCTTC.

This clonotype was counted only a few times. The chain uses TRBV11-2 and TRBJ1-1; D gene uncertain. Germline assignment: CDR1 SGHAT and CDR2 FQNNGV. The V end was cut by 5 bases, the J end by 1 base, with 5 bases between. This CDR3 is 12 amino acids long. The CDR3 region is CASSHSNTEAFF. The CDR3 bases are TGTGCCAGCAGCCACTCGAACACTGAAGCTTTCTTT.

The sample holds a few counts of this clonotype. The chain recombines TRBV29-1 with TRBJ2-5; possibly TRBD1 for D (6 bases). Germline V gives CDR1 SQVTM, CDR2 ANQGSEA. Trimming pared 5 bases from V and 5 bases from J, leaving 18 bases between. The CDR3 runs 14 residues. The CDR3 sequence is CSVSATGWSETQYF. CDR3 in DNA: TGCAGCGTTTCGGCTACAGGGTGGTCTGAGACCCAGTACTTC.

This clonotype has only a few counts. The gene calls are TRBV12-3 or TRBV12-4 and TRBJ1-3; perhaps TRBD1 as D (6 bases). V lost 5 bases, J lost 4 bases, and 12 bases lay in between. The CDR3 has 14 residues. CDR3 nucleotide sequence: TGTGCCAGCAGTCGGACAGAAGTCGGAAACACCATATATTTT. Protein product: CASSRTEVGNTIYF.

This clonotype was detected ten times or more. The chain recombines TRBV20-1 with TRBJ1-5, with TRBD1 matching over 7 bases. Germline CDR1 DFQATT, CDR2 SNEGSKA (reference sequence). Trimming took 1 base from V and 5 from J; bases not matched to a gene: 8. The CDR3 has 15 amino acids. The CDR3 loop reads CSARVNRGGDQPQHF. For the CDR3, the DNA is TGCAGTGCTAGAGTTAACAGGGGTGGGGATCAGCCCCAGCATTTT.

This clonotype was observed a handful of times. V and J are TRBV12-3 or TRBV12-4 and TRBJ2-1; 8 nucleotides match TRBD2. The CDR3 runs to 14 residues. Trimming at V came to 8 bases and at J to 8 bases, leaving 11 bases not matched to a gene. The CDR3 loop reads CASSVLGGAYEQFF. CDR3 in DNA: TGTGCCAGCTCGGTACTCGGGGGGGCCTATGAGCAGTTCTTC.

This clonotype was counted only a few times. The chain links TRBV5-6 to TRBJ2-1; TRBD1 matches at 7 bases. The junction had 7 bases not matched to a gene; V was cut back by 1 base and J by 3 bases. CDR1 is SGHDT and CDR2 is YYEEEE in the germline V gene. The CDR3 has 16 amino acids. The CDR3 region is CASSLRPGQYYNEQFF. In DNA form, the CDR3 reads TGTGCCAGCAGCTTGAGACCGGGACAGTACTACAATGAGCAGTTCTTC.

J is TRBJ1-1 and V is TRBV12-3 or TRBV12-4, with D maybe TRBD1 (5 bases). The CDR3 is 13 residues long. Deletions cut 7 bases from V and 5 bases from J, with 14 bases between. CDR3 coding DNA: TGTGCCAGCAAACCGGGACGACGGACTGAAGCTTTCTTT. Translated, it gives CASKPGRRTEAFF.

This clonotype was recorded a few times. The chain joins TRBV23-1 to TRBJ2-7; D remains ambiguous. TRBV23-1 is identified as an open reading frame with a role that is uncertain. V was trimmed by 7 bases and J by 2 bases, leaving 9 bases between them. CDR3 length equals 12 residues. This CDR3 reads CASTRLAYEQYV. The CDR3 coding sequence is TGCGCCAGCACCCGACTCGCCTACGAGCAGTACGTC.